Described below is a single T cell receptor beta chain sequence and its context. This CDR3 spans 13 amino acids. Germline CDR1 and CDR2: SEHNR and FQNEAQ (reference sequence). Deletions cut 6 bases from V and 8 bases from J, with 16 bases between. The data belong to a study of blood T cell repertoires in COVID-19. Whole-study context: Samples representing acute and convalescent COVID-19 were sourced from the United States, Italy and Spain. T cells, B-cell-depleted T cells, or PBMCs supplied cDNA or gDNA.

As processed by the authors: It was from reference gene primer amplification that nucleated cell counts were estimated. Only in-frame clones appear in the TCRdb table, and some are missing; sequencing was by immunoSEQ multiplex PCR. V, J and clone size derive from that table, while D and trimming were established from the DNA sequence. The data contain some 66,000 clones, around nine tenths of them singletons. The sequenced sample was peripheral blood. V and J are TRBV7-9 and TRBJ1-2, with D perhaps matching TRBD1 (6 bases). The TCR sequence derives from a woman between 55 and 75 years old with acute or convalescent COVID-19. CDR3 coding DNA: TGTGCCAGCAGAACAGGGAATTCGTGGGGCTACACCTTC. Translated, it gives CASRTGNSWGYTF.